Below, 7 T cell receptor beta chains from the same sample are listed, as sequenced in a study of cytomegalovirus exposure and HLA in healthy donors (dated by TCRdb to between 2016 and 2019). Libraries were made using the immunoSEQ multiplex PCR assay. For the multiplex PCR, a mixture combining 60 forward primers for TCR Vbeta segments and 13 reverse primers for TCR Jbeta segments was used. TCRdb limited this immuneACCESS table to in-frame rearrangements with V and J called. A share of clones is missing; checked studies link under half to unresolved V genes, and the rest is unexplained. The sample table shows under 200,000 clones, and 10% to 15% are seen once. 7.8% of the sample lies in the top ten. Input material: PBMCs. Source of these receptors: a man aged 50 or older in good health and CMV-seropositive.

This clone was detected only a few times. The J gene is TRBJ1-1, the V gene TRBV5-1; tentative D call: TRBD1 (5 bases). The germline V gene has CDR1 SGHRS and CDR2 YFSETQ. Trimming removed 0 bases at V and 0 bases at J, with 9 bases between. The CDR3 is 15 residues long. In nucleotides, the CDR3 is TGCGCCAGCAGCTTGGGGACACTCTTGAACACTGAAGCTTTCTTT. Protein: CASSLGTLLNTEAFF.

This clone appeared a few times. The chain carries TRBV28 and TRBJ1-3; perhaps TRBD1 as D (5 bases). V lost 4 bases, J lost 0 bases, and 19 bases lay in between. The CDR3 has 18 residues. Germline lookup yields CDR1 MDHEN and CDR2 SYDVKM. DNA of the CDR3: TGTGCCAGCAGTTGGGGGGGGTTTATGGGGAGCTCTGGAAACACCATATATTTT. This translates into CASSWGGFMGSSGNTIYF.

This chain connects TRBV9 to TRBJ1-1, with 7 nucleotides matching TRBD1. V shed 0 bases, J shed 1 base, and the junction held 3 bases outside the gene matches. Germline loops: CDR1 SGDLS, CDR2 YYNGEE. CDR3 length: 15 amino acids. CDR3 region: CASSVGHRGNTEAFF. The CDR3 nucleotides are TGTGCCAGCAGCGTAGGTCACAGGGGGAACACTGAAGCTTTCTTT.

This clone occurred a few times. J is TRBJ1-2 and V is TRBV6-5; possible D gene TRBD1, 5 bases. The CDR3 sequence is 14 residues long. V shed 0 bases and J shed 7 bases, with 12 bases lying between them. CDR1 and CDR2 from the germline V gene are MNHEY and SVGAGI. CDR3 coding DNA: TGTGCCAGCAGTTACTCGAATGGGGCTGGTGGCTACACCTTC. It yields the protein CASSYSNGAGGYTF.

V is TRBV10-1 and J is TRBJ1-3, with 10 bases fitting TRBD1. The CDR3 is 15 amino acids. Germline trimming cut 9 bases from V and 2 bases from J; bases unmatched to any gene: 7. CDR1 WNHNN and CDR2 SYGVQD come from the germline V gene (reference sequence). CDR3 bases: TGCGCCAGGGGGGACAGGGGAGAAGCTGGAAACACCATATATTTT. Translating it yields CARGDRGEAGNTIYF.

There are a few counts of this clone. The chain couples TRBV9 to TRBJ1-2; the match to TRBD1 covers 10 bases. Germline values: CDR1 SGDLS, CDR2 YYNGEE. J gave up 6 bases and V 3 bases, and 8 bases lay outside the gene matches. This CDR3 has 15 residues. CDR3 region: CASSATGTGVNGYTF. The CDR3, as DNA: TGTGCCAGCAGCGCGACCGGGACAGGGGTGAATGGCTACACCTTC.

A few counts support this clone. The gene calls are TRBV4-3 and TRBJ1-6; TRBD1 aligns across 8 bases. This CDR3 is 14 amino acids long. V trimming: 7 bases; J trimming: 10 bases; junction bases outside the gene matches: 9. Looked up from germline, CDR1 is LGHNA and CDR2 is YSLEER. In nucleotides, the CDR3 is TGCGCCAGCACAACCGGGACAGGACAATCACCCCTCCACTTT. Translating it yields CASTTGTGQSPLHF.